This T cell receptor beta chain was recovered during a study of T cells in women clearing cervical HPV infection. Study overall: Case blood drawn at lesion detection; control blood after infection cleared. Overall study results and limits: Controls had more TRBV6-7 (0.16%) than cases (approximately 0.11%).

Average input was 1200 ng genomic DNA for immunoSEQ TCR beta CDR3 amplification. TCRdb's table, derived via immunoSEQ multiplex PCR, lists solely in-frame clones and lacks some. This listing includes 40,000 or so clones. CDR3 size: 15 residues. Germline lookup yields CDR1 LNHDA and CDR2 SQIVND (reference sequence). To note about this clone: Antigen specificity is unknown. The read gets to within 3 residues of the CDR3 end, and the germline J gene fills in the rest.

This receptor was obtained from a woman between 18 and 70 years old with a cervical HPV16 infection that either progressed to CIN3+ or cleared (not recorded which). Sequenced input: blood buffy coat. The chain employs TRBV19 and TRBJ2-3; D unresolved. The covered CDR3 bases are TGTGCCAGTAGTATTCTGGTTGGGCAAAATCAGCCG. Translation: CASSILVGQNQP. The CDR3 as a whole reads CASSILVGQNQPQYF.